The next 13 T cell receptor beta chains were all read from a single sample in a study of blood T cell repertoires in COVID-19. Using immunoSEQ multiplex PCR, the repertoire was profiled, and TCRdb retains in-frame clones only, with some absent. The sample has 90,000 to 150,000 clones, roughly four fifths seen once; the top ten hold about an eighth. Specimen: peripheral blood. These receptors all stem from a human donor in a cohort sampled during active COVID-19.

The chain employs TRBV5-8 and TRBJ1-2, with 7 positions matching TRBD1. The CDR3 is 13 amino acids. CDR1 and CDR2 from the germline V gene are SGHTS and YDEGEE. J was trimmed by 4 bases and V by 7 bases; bases with no gene match: 7. CDR3 loop: CASQDRNSYGYTF. CDR3 sequence (DNA): TGTGCCAGCCAGGACAGGAACTCCTATGGCTACACCTTC.

This rearrangement joins TRBV19 to TRBJ1-1; weak D call: TRBD1 (5 bases). The V and J ends lost 3 bases and 4 bases respectively, with 15 bases between them. The CDR3 length is 15 residues. The germline gives CDR1 LNHDA, CDR2 SQIVND (reference sequence). The CDR3 nucleotides are TGTGCCAGTAGTATTAAGGAGGGCGGGGGCACTGAAGCTTTCTTT. The encoded protein is CASSIKEGGGTEAFF.

The chain recombines TRBV18 with TRBJ1-4; D is possibly TRBD1 (6 bases). The ends were cut back, 4 bases at V and 6 bases at J, with 15 bases in the middle. The germline V gene encodes CDR1 KGHSH and CDR2 LQKENI. The CDR3 totals 15 residues. The CDR3 loop is CASSQLPGEYEKLFF. In DNA, the CDR3 is TGTGCCAGCTCACAGCTGCCAGGGGAGTATGAAAAACTGTTTTTT.

The V and J genes are TRBV18 and TRBJ1-6; D is uncertain. Germline assignment: CDR1 KGHSH and CDR2 LQKENI. V lost 3 bases and J lost 7, with 16 bases in between. CDR3 length: 16 amino acids. The CDR3 sequence: CASSPLYGGYNSPLHF. CDR3 DNA: TGTGCCAGCTCACCTCTCTACGGAGGGTACAATTCACCCCTCCACTTT.

The V and J genes are TRBV7-9 and TRBJ2-1; 12 nucleotides line up with TRBD2. Germline CDR1 reads SEHNR; CDR2 reads FQNEAQ (reference sequence). The CDR3 totals 15 residues. V dropped 5 bases and J dropped 4; count of bases not matched to a gene: 3. CDR3 coding DNA: TGTGCCAGCAGCCTACTAGCGGGGGGATACAATGAGCAGTTCTTC. Its translation: CASSLLAGGYNEQFF.

The rearrangement joins TRBV6-5 to TRBJ1-4; TRBD1 matches 8 bases. This CDR3 is built from 14 residues. Trimming took 4 bases from V and 3 from J; bases not matched to a gene: 1. Germline V gene data show CDR1 as MNHEY and CDR2 as SVGAGI. The CDR3, as DNA: TGTGCCAGCAGTTCGACAGGGGCTAATGAAAAACTGTTTTTT. It specifies CASSSTGANEKLFF.

This clone was recorded once. This rearrangement joins TRBV7-9 to TRBJ2-7; no definite D call. The germline V gene has CDR1 SEHNR and CDR2 FQNEAQ (reference sequence). The CDR3 runs to 14 residues. The V gene lost 1 base and the J gene lost 2 bases, with 9 bases spanning the gap. CDR3 sequence (DNA): TGTGCCAGCAGCTTAGGGAGTATAGCCTACGAGCAGTACTTC. Encoded protein: CASSLGSIAYEQYF. The variable domain in full, with the rest retrieved from reference TRBV7-9 and TRBJ2-7, is DTGVSQNPRHKITKRGQNVTFRCDPISEHNRLYWYRQTLGQGPEFLTYFQNEAQLEKSRLLSDRFSAERPKGSFSTLEIQRTEQGDSAMYLCASSLGSIAYEQYFGPGTRLTVT.

This chain joins TRBV7-2 and TRBJ2-1; 9 nucleotides match TRBD2. This CDR3 spans 17 amino acids. Per the germline V gene, CDR1 is SGHTA and CDR2 is FQGNSA. V was pared by 4 bases and J by 2 bases, with 9 bases of the junction left unmatched. This CDR3 reads CASSSPPGTSPYNEQFF. As DNA, the CDR3 is TGTGCCAGCAGCTCGCCCCCCGGGACTAGCCCCTACAATGAGCAGTTCTTC.

The chain recombines TRBV19 with TRBJ2-5, with a possible D match to TRBD1 (5 bases). Trimming cost V 9 bases and J 1 base, with 12 bases left between them. The CDR3 covers 13 residues. Looked up from germline, CDR1 is LNHDA and CDR2 is SQIVND (reference sequence). The CDR3 bases are TGTGCCAGCAGCTCAGGGTCCCAAGAGACCCAGTACTTC. Translation: CASSSGSQETQYF.

The chain has TRBV24-1 and TRBJ2-1, with TRBD1 identical over 8 bases. This CDR3 is built from 12 residues. V lost 7 bases and J lost 8; bases outside the gene matches: 3. Looked up from germline, CDR1 is KGHDR and CDR2 is SFDVKD. This CDR3 reads CATRGQEDEQFF. The CDR3 DNA sequence: TGTGCCACCAGGGGACAGGAAGATGAGCAGTTCTTC.

The V gene is TRBV5-1, the J gene TRBJ2-7, with 7 bases fitting TRBD1. Germline CDR1 and CDR2: SGHRS and YFSETQ. The CDR3 is made up of 15 amino acids. V was pared by 2 bases and J by 2 bases, with 7 bases of the junction left unmatched. The CDR3 region has the DNA TGCGCCAGCAGCTTCTCCACAGGGGAGCCCTACGAGCAGTACTTC. Encoded protein: CASSFSTGEPYEQYF.

V gene TRBV18 combines with J gene TRBJ2-3; tentative D call: TRBD2 (5 bases). V lost 0 bases and J lost 4, with 17 bases in between. The CDR3 length is 17 residues. Germline V gene sequence: CDR1 KGHSH, CDR2 LQKENI. CDR3 nucleotide sequence: TGTGCCAGCTCACCACCGACCTCCTACACTAGATCAGATACGCAGTATTTT. Translated, it gives CASSPPTSYTRSDTQYF.

This clone was counted between two and nine times. This chain connects TRBV25-1 to TRBJ1-2, with 7 bases fitting TRBD1. The CDR3 is 13 amino acids. J lost 7 bases, V lost 0 bases, and 2 bases had no gene match. CDR1 and CDR2 (germline): MGHDK, SYGVNS. The CDR3 region has the DNA TGTGCCAGCAGTGAATATTCAGGGGGTGGCTACACCTTC. Its translation is CASSEYSGGGYTF.